This T cell receptor (beta chain) was captured by sequencing in a study of long-term antiretroviral therapy in people with HIV. Version v3.0 of the immunoSEQ assay ran at survey level. Profiled with immunoSEQ multiplex PCR; TCRdb holds only in-frame clones, not every one. The table records about 31,000 clones, 70% to 90% of them present only once. Per germline, CDR1 SNHLY and CDR2 FYNNEI. Trimming cost V 6 bases and J 11 bases; bases outside gene matches: 5. CDR3 length: 13 residues. This clonotype was sampled from a man aged 18 to 29 with HIV. This specimen was unsorted PBMCs, taken 0.8 years before starting antiretroviral therapy. The chain uses TRBV2 and TRBJ2-7, with TRBD2 matching 15 bases. The DNA for the CDR3 is TGTGCCAGCAGACGGACTAGCGGGAGGGCGAAGTACTTC. Protein product: CASRRTSGRAKYF.